These 21 T cell receptor beta chains were sequenced from one sample in a study of CD8 T cells in Susac syndrome (dated 2019 in TCRdb). The library relied on the immunoSEQ multiplex PCR assay. RNA was extracted with the RNeasy kit and 0.5 to 1 ug was reverse transcribed using random hexamers. TCRdb handled the public reads itself, with Q25 trimming in fastp and clone calling in MiXCR, and kept productive beta chains. Here each entry gathers all rows of one CDR3 protein and keeps the most common genes and DNA. A total of about 71,000 distinct CDR3 sequences appear in this sample, 95% to 96% of them only once. 0.09% to 0.13% of the sample comes from the top ten. Material: CD4+ T cells from PBMCs. The receptor source for this set is a human donor with multiple sclerosis.

CDR3 protein: CASRPASGDGELFF. CDR3 bases: TGTGCCAGCAGACCGGCTAGCGGGGACGGGGAGCTGTTTTTT. J is TRBJ2-2 and V is TRBV3-1; 9 nucleotides match TRBD2. Trimming cost V 6 bases and J 7 bases; bases outside gene matches: 6. CDR1 is LGHDT and CDR2 is YNNKEL in the germline V gene (reference sequence). The CDR3 is made up of 14 amino acids.

This clonotype was seen a single time. This chain connects TRBV6-1 to TRBJ1-6; no clear D. This CDR3 comprises 14 residues. Trimming took 2 bases from V and 10 from J, leaving 12 bases between them. CDR1 and CDR2 (germline): MNHNS, SASEGT. CDR3 region: CASSEWNWRSPLHF. The DNA of the CDR3 is TGTGCCAGCAGTGAATGGAACTGGAGGTCACCCCTCCACTTT.

The rearrangement joins TRBV7-2 to TRBJ1-1; maybe TRBD1 (6 bases). The V and J ends lost 5 bases and 0 bases respectively, with 10 bases between them. Germline values: CDR1 SGHTA, CDR2 FQGNSA. The CDR3 has 14 amino acids. CDR3 nucleotides: TGTGCCAGCAGCGGAAACAGGGTGAACACTGAAGCTTTCTTT. It specifies CASSGNRVNTEAFF.

The J gene is TRBJ2-7, the V gene TRBV7-9; D ambiguous. Germline values: CDR1 SEHNR, CDR2 FQNEAQ (reference sequence). CDR3 length: 15 amino acids. V lost 1 base to trimming and J lost 6 bases, with 16 bases between them. CDR3 bases: TGTGCCAGCAGCTTAGAGGCAGGATCGAGGCCCGAGCAGTACTTC. This translates into CASSLEAGSRPEQYF.

This chain links TRBV4-1 with TRBJ1-2, with TRBD1 identical over 9 bases. With V trimmed by 2 bases and J by 6 bases, 4 bases remained unmatched. This CDR3 has 14 residues. CDR1 MGHRA and CDR2 YSYEKL come from the germline V gene. The CDR3 DNA sequence: TGCGCCAGCAGCCAAATACAGGGGGCGAATGGCTACACCTTC. This sequence encodes CASSQIQGANGYTF.

The chain is built from TRBV6-2 or TRBV6-3 and TRBJ2-3, with a possible D match to TRBD2 (6 bases). Germline loops: CDR1 MNHEY, CDR2 SVGEGT. The CDR3 runs 15 residues. V dropped 0 bases and J dropped 2 bases, with 9 bases sitting between them. For the CDR3, the DNA is TGTGCCAGCAGTTACTCGGGACTTTCCACAGATACGCAGTATTTT. Its protein is CASSYSGLSTDTQYF.

The V gene is TRBV5-1, the J gene TRBJ2-3; D is perhaps TRBD2 (6 bases). The CDR3 loop spans 14 amino acids. CDR1 is SGHRS and CDR2 is YFSETQ in the germline V gene. V was cut by 4 bases and J by 0 bases, with 9 bases left in between. As DNA, the CDR3 is TGCGCCAGCAGCCCGGGAGACAGCACAGATACGCAGTATTTT. It is translated as CASSPGDSTDTQYF.

This clonotype was detected once. V usage is TRBV12-3 or TRBV12-4 and J usage is TRBJ2-1; 10 nucleotides match TRBD2. This CDR3 region has 14 residues. V lost 6 bases and J lost 6; bases outside the gene matches: 5. CDR3 protein: CASSRRTSGNEQFF. CDR3 nucleotide sequence: TGTGCCAGCAGCCGGAGGACTAGCGGCAATGAGCAGTTCTTC.

V gene TRBV7-9 combines with J gene TRBJ1-1, with 8 bases identical to TRBD1. There are 17 residues in the CDR3. V trimming: 3 bases; J trimming: 3 bases; junction bases outside the gene matches: 12. Germline CDR1 SEHNR, CDR2 FQNEAQ (reference sequence). The DNA for the CDR3 is TGTGCCAGCAGCTTTCGGACAGGGCCAGGGCAGGACACTGAAGCTTTCTTT. It encodes CASSFRTGPGQDTEAFF.

V is TRBV6-6 and J is TRBJ1-2, with TRBD1 as a possible D gene (5 bases). From germline, CDR1 is MNHNY and CDR2 SVGAGI (reference sequence). Trimming stripped 6 bases from V and 6 bases from J, with 17 bases between. CDR3 length: 14 residues. CDR3 sequence: CASSKYQGGDGYTF. The CDR3 region has the DNA TGTGCCAGCAGCAAGTACCAGGGAGGAGATGGCTACACCTTC.

The chain carries TRBV5-1 and TRBJ1-5, with D possibly being TRBD1 (6 bases). V was shortened by 0 bases and J by 7 bases, with 11 bases between the two germline ends. Germline values: CDR1 SGHRS, CDR2 YFSETQ. The CDR3 is made up of 14 amino acids. Written as DNA, the CDR3 is TGCGCCAGCAGCTTGGAGGGGGGGAAGCAGCCCCAGCATTTT. Translation: CASSLEGGKQPQHF.

J is TRBJ2-5 and V is TRBV20-1, with a possible D match to TRBD2 (6 bases). CDR3 size: 12 residues. The V gene lost 5 bases and the J gene lost 5 bases, with 12 bases spanning the gap. Germline assignment: CDR1 DFQATT and CDR2 SNEGSKA (reference sequence). Written as DNA, the CDR3 is TGCAGTGCTGCCGGGGAGGACGAGACCCAGTACTTC. Translating it yields CSAAGEDETQYF.

V and J are TRBV19 and TRBJ2-2; 9 nucleotides agree with TRBD1. CDR1 and CDR2 (germline): LNHDA, SQIVND (reference sequence). The CDR3 spans 15 residues. V dropped 7 bases and J dropped 4; count of bases not matched to a gene: 7. DNA of the CDR3: TGTGCCAGTAACCCGGGACAGGGCGGCACCGGGGAGCTGTTTTTT. As protein: CASNPGQGGTGELFF.

The chain carries TRBV7-2 and TRBJ2-7; 10 nucleotides match TRBD1. From germline, CDR1 is SGHTA and CDR2 FQGNSA. The trim removed 5 bases at V and 0 bases at J, leaving 4 bases unmatched. The CDR3 sequence is 15 residues long. The CDR3 coding sequence is TGTGCCAGCAGCCCGGGACAGGGGCGCTCCTACGAGCAGTACTTC. This codes for CASSPGQGRSYEQYF.

The chain uses TRBV30 and TRBJ1-6, with 8 bases fitting TRBD1. With V trimmed by 4 bases and J by 8 bases, 13 bases remained unmatched. The CDR3 has 16 residues. Per the germline V gene, CDR1 is GTSNPN and CDR2 is SVGIG (reference sequence). The CDR3 spells CAWKKGIRGRDSPLHF. The CDR3 bases are TGTGCCTGGAAAAAAGGAATCAGGGGGCGCGATTCACCCCTCCACTTT.

In nucleotides, the CDR3 is TGTGCCAGCGGAAAAGGGGCGAACACTGAAGCTTTCTTT. Protein: CASGKGANTEAFF. V gene TRBV12-3 or TRBV12-4 combines with J gene TRBJ1-1, with a possible D match to TRBD1 (5 bases). The germline V and J ends were trimmed by 8 bases and 1 base, with 11 bases remaining between them. The CDR3 runs 13 residues.

The CDR3 here is CASRQRTGTYEQYF. The DNA for the CDR3 is TGTGCCAGCAGGCAGAGGACAGGGACTTACGAGCAGTACTTC. V and J are TRBV2 and TRBJ2-7; 8 nucleotides align to TRBD1. The CDR3 spans 14 residues. Trimming took 6 bases from V and 4 from J; bases not matched to a gene: 8. The germline CDR1 and CDR2 sequences are SNHLY and FYNNEI.

The chain recombines TRBV19 with TRBJ1-2; the D is unclear. V lost 5 bases to trimming and J lost 4 bases, with 8 bases between them. Germline values: CDR1 LNHDA, CDR2 SQIVND (reference sequence). The CDR3 consists of 12 residues. The CDR3 loop reads CASSLDLYGYTF. As DNA, the CDR3 is TGTGCCAGTAGTCTCGACCTCTATGGCTACACCTTC.

This chain links TRBV4-1 with TRBJ2-1, with TRBD2 identical over 13 bases. Germline loops: CDR1 MGHRA, CDR2 YSYEKL. CDR3 length: 17 residues. The V gene end was trimmed by 2 bases and the J gene end by 7 bases; junction bases not matched to a gene: 8. The CDR3 reads CASSQITSGGGMNEQFF. CDR3 sequence (DNA): TGCGCCAGCAGCCAAATCACTAGCGGGGGGGGGATGAATGAGCAGTTCTTC.

This sequence joins TRBV6-1 and TRBJ2-2; a weak D match, TRBD1 (6 bases). Germline V gene sequence: CDR1 MNHNS, CDR2 SASEGT. The CDR3 totals 15 residues. Trimming took 8 bases from V and 0 from J, leaving 13 bases between them. This chain's CDR3 is CASARQETNTGELFF. In DNA form, the CDR3 reads TGTGCCAGCGCCAGACAGGAGACGAACACCGGGGAGCTGTTTTTT.

The chain combines TRBV12-3 or TRBV12-4 with TRBJ2-1, with D possibly TRBD1 on 5 matching bases. Trimming stripped 6 bases from V and 11 bases from J, with 11 bases between. The CDR3 covers 11 residues. The CDR3 sequence is CASRSRVKQFF. CDR3 bases: TGTGCCAGCAGAAGCAGGGTTAAGCAGTTCTTC.